This section outlines one TCR beta chain sequence together with its context. As yet, its antigen is unknown. Germline CDR1 and CDR2: SGHTA and FQGNSA. The CDR3 contains 12 residues. Trimming cost V 6 bases and J 0 bases, with 5 bases left between them. Study-level points and caveats: Whole repertoires were not studied in the larger cohort, only one V-J beta rearrangement. Greatest tumor Treg TCR overlap was with tumor naive CD4+ cells.

Semi-nested PCR with Nested Universal Primer A followed constant-region reverse priming of full-length variable regions. Using its own MiXCR run on the 5' RACE reads, TCRdb lists one record per CDR3 protein. In the table there are approximately 12,000 distinct CDR3 sequences, around 49% of which are singletons. CD25-based Treg depletion was applied to purified naive CD4+ T cells. The sequence derives from a female donor with breast cancer. J is TRBJ2-5 and V is TRBV7-2, with unresolved D. The specimen was tumor-infiltrating naive CD4+ T cells sorted from the breast tumor. This sample's subset: naive CD4+ T cells, CD4+CD45RA+CD25-. The DNA for the CDR3 is TGTGCCAGCAGGGGGTACCAAGAGACCCAGTACTTC. The encoded protein is CASRGYQETQYF.